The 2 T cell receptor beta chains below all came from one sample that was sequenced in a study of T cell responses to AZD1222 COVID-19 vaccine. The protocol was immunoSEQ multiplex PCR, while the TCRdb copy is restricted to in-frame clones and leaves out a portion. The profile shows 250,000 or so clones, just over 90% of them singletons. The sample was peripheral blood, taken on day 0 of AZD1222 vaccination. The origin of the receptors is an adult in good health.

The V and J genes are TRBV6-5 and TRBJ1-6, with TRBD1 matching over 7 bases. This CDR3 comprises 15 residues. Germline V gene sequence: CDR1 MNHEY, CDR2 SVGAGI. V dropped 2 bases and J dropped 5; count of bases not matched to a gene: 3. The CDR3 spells CASSYRDSHNSPLHF. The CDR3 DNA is TGTGCCAGCAGTTACCGGGACAGTCATAATTCACCCCTCCACTTT.

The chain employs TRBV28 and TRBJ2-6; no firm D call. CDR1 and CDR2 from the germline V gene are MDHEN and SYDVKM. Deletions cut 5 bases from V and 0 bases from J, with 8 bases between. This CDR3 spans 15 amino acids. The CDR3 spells CASSTPSSGANVLTF. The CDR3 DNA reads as TGTGCCAGCAGTACCCCCAGCTCTGGGGCCAACGTCCTGACTTTC. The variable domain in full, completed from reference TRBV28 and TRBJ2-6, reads DVKVTQSSRYLVKRTGEKVFLECVQDMDHENMFWYRQDPGLGLRLIYFSYDVKMKEKGDIPEGYSVSREKKERFSLILESASTNQTSMYLCASSTPSSGANVLTFGAGSRLTVL.